This T cell receptor beta chain appears in the sequencing data of a study of CD8+CD57+ T cells in acquired aplastic anemia. As regards this clonotype: A clone one base away is much larger, so this may be a read error.

Profiling of TCR beta VDJ combinations and CDR3 sequences used genomic DNA as template. TCRdb reprocessed the reads via MiXCR and lists one record per CDR3 protein. The sample lists about 470,000 distinct CDR3 sequences, over 25% occurring once. The V gene lost 2 bases and the J gene lost 0 bases, with 7 bases spanning the gap. The CDR3 runs 14 residues. In germline, CDR1 is LNHDA, CDR2 SQIVND (reference sequence). For sequencing, patients were chosen who had shown expansion of CD8+CD57+ cells by flow cytometry. Blood was sampled before the patients had received any therapy. Sequenced: sorted CD4+, CD8+, or CD8+CD57+ T cells (not recorded which) from PBMCs. The J gene is TRBJ1-1, the V gene TRBV19; D not certain. The TCR was taken from a human donor with aplastic anemia. The CDR3 nucleotides read TGTGCCAGTAGTATATCCCTCGTGAACACTGAAGCTTTCTTT. This gives the protein CASSISLVNTEAFF.